Presented here are 6 T cell receptor beta chains from one specimen sequenced in a study of cytomegalovirus exposure and HLA in healthy donors. The study ran its PCR with 60 Vbeta and 13 Jbeta primers. Only in-frame clones appear in the TCRdb table, and some are missing; sequencing was by immunoSEQ multiplex PCR. In the table there are 170,000 or so clones, around 72% of which are singletons. Sequenced sample: PBMCs. The receptors originated from a woman aged 45-60 years in good health and CMV-seropositive.

Of note for this clone: Other DNA sequences in the sample encode the same CDR3. V usage is TRBV9 and J usage is TRBJ2-5; D perhaps matches TRBD1 (5 bases). The length of the CDR3 is 14 residues. Germline lookup yields CDR1 SGDLS and CDR2 YYNGEE. Trimming left V 0 bases short and J 1 base short, with 7 bases between. The CDR3 sequence: CASSVGQPQETQYF. CDR3 bases: TGTGCCAGCAGCGTAGGACAGCCCCAAGAGACCCAGTACTTC. Supplemented by reference TRBV9 and TRBJ2-5, the full variable domain reads DSGVTQTPKHLITATGQRVTLRCSPRSGDLSVYWYQQSLDQGLQFLIQYYNGEERAKGNILERFSAQQFPDLHSELNLSSLELGDSALYFCASSVGQPQETQYFGPGTRLLVL.

The chain is built from TRBV12-5 and TRBJ2-5; no clear D. This CDR3 region has 16 residues. CDR1 LGHNT and CDR2 FRNRAP come from the germline V gene. The germline V and J ends were trimmed by 5 bases and 4 bases, with 20 bases remaining between them. CDR3 bases: TGTGCTAGTGGTCCCCGTGGGCCCGAAAGTGGAGAGACCCAGTACTTC. Protein: CASGPRGPESGETQYF. Combining the CDR3 with reference TRBV12-5 and TRBJ2-5 gives the whole variable domain DARVTQTPRHKVTEMGQEVTMRCQPILGHNTVFWYRQTMMQGLELLAYFRNRAPLDDSGMPKDRFSAEMPDATLATLKIQPSEPRDSAVYFCASGPRGPESGETQYFGPGTRLLVL.

In the case of this clone: A far larger clone is a single base away, which makes a read error likely. Other DNA sequences from this sample encode an identical CDR3 as well. The gene calls are TRBV2 and TRBJ2-3; 12 positions match TRBD2. The germline V gene encodes CDR1 SNHLY and CDR2 FYNNEI. CDR3 size: 15 residues. Trimming removed 6 bases from V and 1 base from J; junction bases left unmatched: 2. The CDR3 spells CASSRLAGGTDTQYF. In DNA form, the CDR3 reads TGTGCCAGCAGCAGACTAGCGGGGGGCACAGATACGCAGTATTTT.

V and J are TRBV19 and TRBJ2-1; 9 nucleotides align to TRBD1. Germline lookup yields CDR1 LNHDA and CDR2 SQIVND (reference sequence). CDR3 size: 15 residues. The junction had 6 bases not matched to a gene; V was cut back by 4 bases and J by 5 bases. The DNA for the CDR3 is TGTGCCAGTAGTAGTGGACAGGGGAAGGACAATGAGCAGTTCTTC. Amino acids: CASSSGQGKDNEQFF.

This rearrangement joins TRBV30 to TRBJ1-1; D gene unclear. From germline, CDR1 is GTSNPN and CDR2 SVGIG (reference sequence). Trimming took off 0 bases at V and 2 bases at J, with 13 bases between the two ends. This CDR3 is built from 15 residues. The CDR3 reads CAWSVAGYSNTEAFF. CDR3 in DNA: TGTGCCTGGAGTGTGGCCGGGTATTCTAACACTGAAGCTTTCTTT.

The chain joins TRBV4-2 to TRBJ2-1; 8 bases fit TRBD2. V was clipped by 2 bases and J by 4 bases; unmatched bases: 10. The CDR3 has 17 residues. Germline CDR1 LGHNA, CDR2 YNFKEQ. DNA for the CDR3: TGTGCCAGCAGCCAATACACAGGGAGCGGGAGTTACAATGAGCAGTTCTTC. Its translation: CASSQYTGSGSYNEQFF.